This TCR beta chain was recovered during a study of CD8 T cells in Susac syndrome. When the RNA was reverse transcribed, random hexamers were used with an input of roughly 0.5 to 1 ug. TCRdb independently ran MiXCR on the immunoSEQ multiplex PCR reads; one entry per CDR3 protein. The sample includes about 300,000 distinct CDR3 sequences, roughly 81% of them seen just once. V shed 1 base, J shed 0 bases, and the junction held 11 bases outside the gene matches. Germline CDR1 and CDR2: LNHNV and YYDKDF (reference sequence). This CDR3 spans 18 amino acids. The sequence was collected from a human donor with multiple sclerosis. The sequencing input was CD8+ T cells from PBMCs. The V call is TRBV15, the J call TRBJ1-1; 7 bases fit TRBD1. Here the CDR3 DNA reads TGTGCCACCAGCAGAGTATCGGCAGGGGGAAACATGAACACTGAAGCTTTCTTT. This gives the protein CATSRVSAGGNMNTEAFF.